This TCR beta chain was identified in a study of T cell responses to AZD1222 COVID-19 vaccine. General observations from the study: A mostly white British donor set with more females was recruited, and clonal diversity was possibly underestimated.

Using immunoSEQ multiplex PCR, the repertoire was profiled, and TCRdb retains in-frame clones only, with some absent. Here the sample spans approximately 170,000 clones, around 90% being singletons. The CDR3 loop spans 13 amino acids. The ends were cut back, 5 bases at V and 1 base at J, with 11 bases in the middle. Germline lookup yields CDR1 GTSNPN and CDR2 SVGIG (reference sequence). Comment on this clone: Its cognate antigen is unknown.

The gene calls are TRBV30 and TRBJ1-1; D gene uncertain. This clonotype was sampled from an adult in good health. The input for sequencing was peripheral blood, taken on day 0 of AZD1222 vaccination. The CDR3 here is CAWARTANTEAFF. The CDR3 DNA reads TGTGCCTGGGCCCGAACTGCGAACACTGAAGCTTTCTTT.